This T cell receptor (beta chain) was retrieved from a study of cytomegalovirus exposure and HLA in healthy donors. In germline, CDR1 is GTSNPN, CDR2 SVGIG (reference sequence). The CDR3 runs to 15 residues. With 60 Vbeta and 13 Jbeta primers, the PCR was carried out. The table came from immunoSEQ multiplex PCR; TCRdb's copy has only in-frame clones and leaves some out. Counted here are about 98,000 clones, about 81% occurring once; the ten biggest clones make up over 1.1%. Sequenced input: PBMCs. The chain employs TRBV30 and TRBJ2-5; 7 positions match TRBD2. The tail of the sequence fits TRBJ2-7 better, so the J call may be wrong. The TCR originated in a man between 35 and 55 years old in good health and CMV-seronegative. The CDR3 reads CAWSPASGSSYEQYF. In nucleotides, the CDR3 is TGTGCCTGGAGTCCGGCTAGCGGAAGCTCCTACGAGCAGTACTTC.